This TCR beta chain was found in a study of siplizumab effects on memory and regulatory T cells. The CDR3 loop spans 17 amino acids. Deletions cut 7 bases from V and 0 bases from J, with 20 bases between. Germline V gene data show CDR1 as MDHEN and CDR2 as SYDVKM. The repertoire was sequenced with immunoSEQ multiplex PCR; TCRdb's copy has only in-frame clones and lacks some. The table shows about 100,000 clones, with about 94% occurring only once. This chain joins TRBV28 and TRBJ2-3; perhaps TRBD1 as D (6 bases). Sequences were obtained from non-Treg CD4+ T cells sorted from blood. The source is a human donor in good health. CDR3 DNA: TGTGCCAGCACCAGGCCGGGTTGGACAGCTAGCACAGATACGCAGTATTTT. This codes for CASTRPGWTASTDTQYF.